The TCR beta chain under discussion was sequenced for a study of molecular identifiers for immune sequencing clone quantification. General study results and limits: Clones above 20 RNA copies contained over 97% of effector molecules but under 1% of naive ones.

With listed TCR primers and previously described methods, bulk TCR libraries were prepared. TCRdb independently ran MiXCR on the PCR reads; one entry per CDR3 protein. The profile shows about 65,000 distinct CDR3 sequences, roughly 18% of them singletons. To note about this clonotype: Its antigen remains unidentified.

The V gene's germline CDR1 is SGHRS and CDR2 YFSETQ. The CDR3 spans 12 residues. V shed 9 bases and J shed 3 bases, with 11 bases lying between them. The receptor comes from a human donor in good health. Some libraries in this study had Jurkat cell RNA spiked in. The rearrangement uses TRBV5-1 and TRBJ2-3; D unclear. The sequencing input was naive CD8+ T cells from blood, with Jurkat cell RNA spiked in. Noted subset: FACS-sorted CD8+CD4-CCR7+CD45RA+ naive T cells. The CDR3 coding sequence is TGCGCCATCCTTACCTCGACAGATACGCAGTATTTT. Protein product: CAILTSTDTQYF.